The 25 T cell receptor beta chains listed next were all sequenced from one sample in a study of technical replicates of blood from a few donors. Repertoires were generated with immunoSEQ multiplex PCR, while TCRdb's copy carries only in-frame clones and drops some. The sample records about 68,000 clones, 95% to 98% being singletons. Material: T cells isolated from PBMCs. Source of these receptors: a human donor in good health.

V gene TRBV6-5 combines with J gene TRBJ2-7; D perhaps matches TRBD1 (5 bases). The V end was cut by 6 bases, the J end by 0 bases, with 15 bases between. This CDR3 is 15 amino acids long. CDR1 is MNHEY and CDR2 is SVGAGI in the germline V gene. CDR3 sequence (DNA): TGTGCCAGCAGACAGGAGCGAATGAGCTCCTACGAGCAGTACTTC. It codes for CASRQERMSSYEQYF.

V usage is TRBV6-5 and J usage is TRBJ1-1, with D unresolved. The CDR3 length is 15 residues. V lost 2 bases and J lost 7, with 17 bases in between. The germline CDR1 and CDR2 sequences are MNHEY and SVGAGI. The CDR3 sequence: CASSYTGGGGFEAFF. The CDR3 DNA sequence: TGTGCCAGCAGTTACACGGGAGGTGGCGGTTTTGAAGCTTTCTTT.

The chain uses TRBV6-5 and TRBJ1-4, with TRBD1 matching 8 bases. V lost 5 bases to trimming and J lost 7 bases; unmatched junction nucleotides: 3. From germline, CDR1 is MNHEY and CDR2 SVGAGI. The CDR3 is made up of 13 amino acids. The CDR3 DNA sequence: TGTGCCAGCAGTAATGACAGGGGTGAAAAACTGTTTTTT. Protein: CASSNDRGEKLFF.

This CDR3 reads CASRSLAGSYNEQFF. CDR3 nucleotides: TGTGCCAGCAGATCATTAGCGGGGTCCTACAATGAGCAGTTCTTC. The V and J genes are TRBV28 and TRBJ2-1; 8 positions agree with TRBD2. The CDR3 length is 15 residues. Germline lookup yields CDR1 MDHEN and CDR2 SYDVKM. Trimming took 6 bases from V and 1 from J; bases not matched to a gene: 5.

The table lists this clone with a count of one. The chain has TRBV19 and TRBJ1-3, with 7 bases lining up with TRBD1. The ends lost 5 bases at V and 1 base at J; junction bases unmatched: 5. Germline V gene data show CDR1 as LNHDA and CDR2 as SQIVND (reference sequence). The CDR3 runs to 15 residues. Here the CDR3 reads CASSSRDSSGNTIYF. CDR3 DNA sequence: TGTGCCAGTAGTTCCCGGGACAGTTCTGGAAACACCATATATTTT.

The genes are TRBV9 and TRBJ2-2, with TRBD1 identical over 8 bases. The CDR3 runs to 17 residues. Germline loops: CDR1 SGDLS, CDR2 YYNGEE. Trimming at V came to 4 bases and at J to 3 bases, leaving 11 bases not matched to a gene. In DNA, the CDR3 is TGTGCCAGCAGCTTGGATAGGACAGGGAAGGACACCGGGGAGCTGTTTTTT. Protein product: CASSLDRTGKDTGELFF. The whole variable domain, remainder taken from reference TRBV9 and TRBJ2-2, is DSGVTQTPKHLITATGQRVTLRCSPRSGDLSVYWYQQSLDQGLQFLIQYYNGEERAKGNILERFSAQQFPDLHSELNLSSLELGDSALYFCASSLDRTGKDTGELFFGEGSRLTVL.

This chain connects TRBV5-1 to TRBJ2-1; 7 bases fit TRBD2. This CDR3 region has 14 residues. Germline-derived CDR1 and CDR2 are SGHRS and YFSETQ. Unmatched junction bases numbered 5, after V lost 0 bases and J lost 8 bases. The CDR3 nucleotides read TGCGCCAGCAGCTTGGAGGCTAGCGGTGATGAGCAGTTCTTC. Translating gives CASSLEASGDEQFF.

This clone appeared once. The chain has TRBV9 and TRBJ2-2; 8 bases agree with TRBD2. The CDR3 has 14 residues. The V segment lost 4 bases and the J segment 5 bases; nucleotides outside the gene matches: 4. Looked up from germline, CDR1 is SGDLS and CDR2 is YYNGEE. CDR3 sequence (DNA): TGTGCCAGCAGCATGAGCGGGAGTACCGGGGAGCTGTTTTTT. It translates to CASSMSGSTGELFF.

The CDR3 DNA is TGCAGCGTTCTCTACAGGGGCTATGGCTACACCTTC. Its translation: CSVLYRGYGYTF. The J gene is TRBJ1-2, the V gene TRBV29-1; TRBD1 matches 7 bases. Germline V CDR1 and CDR2: SQVTM, ANQGSEA. This CDR3 is built from 12 residues. V was pared by 5 bases and J by 4 bases, with 4 bases of the junction left unmatched.

The chain couples TRBV30 to TRBJ2-7, with 7 bases fitting TRBD1. The V gene's germline CDR1 is GTSNPN and CDR2 SVGIG (reference sequence). V lost 4 bases and J lost 3; bases outside the gene matches: 3. There are 12 residues in the CDR3. Written as DNA, the CDR3 is TGTGCCTGGAACAGGGGAGTCTACGAGCAGTACTTC. Protein sequence: CAWNRGVYEQYF.

The V and J genes are TRBV29-1 and TRBJ2-1; D perhaps matches TRBD2 (5 bases). V was shortened by 7 bases and J by 8 bases, with 30 bases between the two germline ends. The germline gives CDR1 SQVTM, CDR2 ANQGSEA. CDR3 size: 17 residues. CDR3 loop: CSAVPSTKSHRPDEQFF. CDR3 in DNA: TGCAGCGCCGTGCCCTCGACTAAATCCCACCGACCCGATGAGCAGTTCTTC.

The chain has TRBV4-3 and TRBJ2-7; D perhaps matches TRBD1 (8 bases). Trimming left V 1 base short and J 3 bases short, with 19 bases between. The CDR3 has 17 residues. Germline CDR1 and CDR2: LGHNA and YSLEER. The CDR3 region is CASSQGTRTGKGYEQYF. In nucleotides, the CDR3 is TGCGCCAGCAGCCAAGGGACTAGGACAGGGAAGGGCTACGAGCAGTACTTC.

The rearrangement uses TRBV27 and TRBJ2-1; TRBD2 matches 15 bases. Germline CDR1 is MNHEY and CDR2 is SMNVEV (reference sequence). The CDR3 is 20 amino acids. Germline trimming cut 3 bases from V and 5 bases from J; bases unmatched to any gene: 14. The CDR3 region has the DNA TGTGCCAGCAGTTTGGGGACTAGCGGGAGGCGAGGCTTGAAGGACAATGAGCAGTTCTTC. This gives the protein CASSLGTSGRRGLKDNEQFF.

The chain carries TRBV9 and TRBJ2-1; TRBD2 agrees at 9 bases. The CDR3 extends over 16 amino acids. Germline values: CDR1 SGDLS, CDR2 YYNGEE. J gave up 12 bases and V 1 base, and 14 bases lay outside the gene matches. The CDR3 DNA reads TGTGCCAGCAGCGTAAAAGCGGGAGGTGGGCAGACTGGGCAGTTCTTC. It yields the protein CASSVKAGGGQTGQFF.

CDR3 DNA: TGTGCCAGCAGTGAAGCTAGGTCTAGCGGTGCAGATACGCAGTATTTT. Residues: CASSEARSSGADTQYF. This chain connects TRBV2 to TRBJ2-3; TRBD2 aligns across 7 bases. Germline V gene lookup returns CDR1 SNHLY and CDR2 FYNNEI. Trimming cost V 0 bases and J 4 bases; bases outside gene matches: 7. This CDR3 has 16 residues.

The chain joins TRBV11-2 to TRBJ2-7, with TRBD2 matching over 8 bases. The V and J ends lost 5 bases and 0 bases, in that order; junction bases with no gene match: 9. The CDR3 consists of 16 residues. Germline CDR1 reads SGHAT; CDR2 reads FQNNGV. The CDR3 protein is CASSPPLAGRSYEQYF. In nucleotides, the CDR3 is TGTGCCAGCAGCCCCCCTCTAGCGGGTCGCTCCTACGAGCAGTACTTC.

DNA of the CDR3: TGTGCCAGCAGCTCACAGGGGAGCGCCTACAATGAGCAGTTCTTC. Amino acid sequence: CASSSQGSAYNEQFF. This rearrangement joins TRBV7-9 to TRBJ2-1, with 7 positions matching TRBD1. The germline gives CDR1 SEHNR, CDR2 FQNEAQ (reference sequence). The CDR3 contains 15 residues. Trimming cost V 4 bases and J 2 bases; bases outside gene matches: 5.

The chain combines TRBV5-4 with TRBJ1-1; D uncertain. The CDR3 has 12 residues. The V gene's germline CDR1 is SGHNT and CDR2 YYREEE (reference sequence). With 2 bases removed from V and 11 bases from J, the gap between germline ends came to 13 bases. CDR3 protein: CASSLGLRRAFF. The CDR3 DNA is TGTGCCAGCAGCTTAGGGCTACGGAGGGCTTTCTTT.

The rearrangement joins TRBV12-2 to TRBJ2-5; the tabulated D call, TRBD2, remains unverified against the DNA. TRBV12-2 is described as a pseudogene. The CDR3 extends over 14 amino acids. CDR3 DNA sequence: TGTGCAAGTCGCCTCTTAGCGGGAGAAGTGCCCCAGTACTTC. Its protein product is CASRLLAGEVPQYF.

The V and J genes are TRBV30 and TRBJ1-5, with D unclear. Germline V lookup: CDR1 GTSNPN, CDR2 SVGIG (reference sequence). Trimming cost V 0 bases and J 0 bases, with 9 bases left between them. CDR3 size: 15 residues. The CDR3 DNA follows: TGTGCCTGGAGTGTAAAGAGGGATAGCAATCAGCCCCAGCATTTT. This gives the protein CAWSVKRDSNQPQHF.

The chain recombines TRBV27 with TRBJ1-5; the D gene is possibly TRBD1 (6 bases). Trimming stripped 5 bases from V and 5 bases from J, with 16 bases between. Germline CDR1 is MNHEY and CDR2 is SMNVEV (reference sequence). CDR3 length: 15 residues. This CDR3 reads CASSLSIGGHQPQHF. CDR3 coding DNA: TGTGCCAGCAGTCTCTCTATCGGGGGGCATCAGCCCCAGCATTTT.

This chain uses TRBV9 with TRBJ1-3; 9 bases are a match to TRBD1. Trimming removed 2 bases from V and 0 bases from J; junction bases left unmatched: 0. CDR3 length equals 15 residues. Germline values: CDR1 SGDLS, CDR2 YYNGEE. The CDR3 coding sequence is TGTGCCAGCAGCGTGACAGGGGGCTCTGGAAACACCATATATTTT. Its protein is CASSVTGGSGNTIYF.

The chain uses TRBV5-6 and TRBJ1-5; TRBD1 might be the D (6 bases). Germline V gene data show CDR1 as SGHDT and CDR2 as YYEEEE. This CDR3 is built from 19 residues. Between the trimmed V and J ends, which lost 4 bases and 1 base, there was a span of 24 bases. The CDR3 bases are TGTGCCAGCAGCAGAACCGGGACATCCTACACGGGGAGCAATCAGCCCCAGCATTTT. It specifies CASSRTGTSYTGSNQPQHF.

The J gene is TRBJ1-3, the V gene TRBV7-9; unclear D gene. In germline, CDR1 is SEHNR, CDR2 FQNEAQ (reference sequence). The CDR3 has 16 residues. V was cut by 2 bases and J by 0 bases, with 11 bases left in between. CDR3 sequence reads: CASSLSISGSGNTIYF. CDR3 DNA sequence: TGTGCCAGCAGCTTATCCATCAGCGGCTCTGGAAACACCATATATTTT.

The V call is TRBV6-6, the J call TRBJ2-3; a possible D gene is TRBD2 (6 bases). The V gene's germline CDR1 is MNHNY and CDR2 SVGAGI (reference sequence). The V end was cut by 2 bases, the J end by 1 base, with 7 bases between. CDR3 length equals 14 residues. The CDR3 DNA reads TGTGCCAGCAGTTACGCTAGCGGCACAGATACGCAGTATTTT. It is translated as CASSYASGTDTQYF.